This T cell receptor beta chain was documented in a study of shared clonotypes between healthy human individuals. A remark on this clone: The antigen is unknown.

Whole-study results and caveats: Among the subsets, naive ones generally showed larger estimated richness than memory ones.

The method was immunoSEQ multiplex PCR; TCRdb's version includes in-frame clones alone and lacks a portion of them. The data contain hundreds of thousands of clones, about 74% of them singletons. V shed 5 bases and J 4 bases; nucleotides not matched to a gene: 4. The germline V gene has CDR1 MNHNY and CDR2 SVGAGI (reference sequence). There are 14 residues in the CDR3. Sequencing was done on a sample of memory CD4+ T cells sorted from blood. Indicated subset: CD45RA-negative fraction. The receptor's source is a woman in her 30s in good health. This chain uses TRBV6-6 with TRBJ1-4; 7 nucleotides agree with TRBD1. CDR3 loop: CASSRQGINEKLFF. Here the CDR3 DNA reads TGTGCCAGCAGTCGACAGGGCATTAATGAAAAACTGTTTTTT.